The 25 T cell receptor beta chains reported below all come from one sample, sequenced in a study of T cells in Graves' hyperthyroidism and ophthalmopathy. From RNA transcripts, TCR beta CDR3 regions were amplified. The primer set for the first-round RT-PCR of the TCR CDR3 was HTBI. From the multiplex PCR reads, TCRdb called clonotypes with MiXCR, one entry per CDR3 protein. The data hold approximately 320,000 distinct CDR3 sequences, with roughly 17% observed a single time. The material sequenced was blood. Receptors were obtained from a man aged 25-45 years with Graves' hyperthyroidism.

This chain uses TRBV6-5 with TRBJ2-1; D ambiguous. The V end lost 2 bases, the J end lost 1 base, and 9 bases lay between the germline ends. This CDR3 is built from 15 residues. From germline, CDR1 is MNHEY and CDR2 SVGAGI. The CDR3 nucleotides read TGTGCCAGCAGTTACAGGGCGGTATCCTACAATGAGCAGTTCTTC. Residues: CASSYRAVSYNEQFF.

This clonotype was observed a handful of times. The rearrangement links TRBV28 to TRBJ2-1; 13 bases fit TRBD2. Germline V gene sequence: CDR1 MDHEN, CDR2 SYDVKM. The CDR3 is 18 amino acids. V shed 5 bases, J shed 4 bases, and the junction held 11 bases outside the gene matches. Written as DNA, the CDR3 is TGTGCCAGCAGTCCCCCAGGACTAGCGGGAGTATTATACAATGAGCAGTTCTTC. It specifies CASSPPGLAGVLYNEQFF.

The CDR3 loop is CASSSRRAVAGNTIYF. CDR3 sequence (DNA): TGTGCCAGCAGCTCGCGTAGGGCAGTCGCTGGAAACACCATATATTTT. This chain links TRBV7-9 with TRBJ1-3; D unclear. The CDR3 is 16 amino acids. Trimming removed 4 bases at V and 2 bases at J, with 15 bases between. The V gene's germline CDR1 is SEHNR and CDR2 FQNEAQ (reference sequence).

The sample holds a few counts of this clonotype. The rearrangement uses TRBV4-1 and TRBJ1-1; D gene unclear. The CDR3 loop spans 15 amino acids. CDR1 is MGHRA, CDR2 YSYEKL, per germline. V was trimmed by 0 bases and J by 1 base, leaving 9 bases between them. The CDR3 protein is CASSQEDGGNTEAFF. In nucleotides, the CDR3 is TGCGCCAGCAGCCAAGAGGATGGTGGGAACACTGAAGCTTTCTTT.

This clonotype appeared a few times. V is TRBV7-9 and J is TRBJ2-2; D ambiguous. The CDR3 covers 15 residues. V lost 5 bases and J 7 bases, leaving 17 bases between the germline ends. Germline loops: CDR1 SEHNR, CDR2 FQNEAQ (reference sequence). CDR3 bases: TGTGCCAGCAGCCACCCTTACTTTCGGCGCGGGGAGCTGTTTTTT. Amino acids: CASSHPYFRRGELFF. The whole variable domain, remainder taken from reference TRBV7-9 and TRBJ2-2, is DTGVSQNPRHKITKRGQNVTFRCDPISEHNRLYWYRQTLGQGPEFLTYFQNEAQLEKSRLLSDRFSAERPKGSFSTLEIQRTEQGDSAMYLCASSHPYFRRGELFFGEGSRLTVL.

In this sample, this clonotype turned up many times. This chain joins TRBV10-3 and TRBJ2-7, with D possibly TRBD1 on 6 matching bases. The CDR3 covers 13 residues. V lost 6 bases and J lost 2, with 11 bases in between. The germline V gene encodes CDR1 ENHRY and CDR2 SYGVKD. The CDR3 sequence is CAISGRDTYEQYF. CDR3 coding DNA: TGTGCCATCAGCGGACGGGACACCTACGAGCAGTACTTC.

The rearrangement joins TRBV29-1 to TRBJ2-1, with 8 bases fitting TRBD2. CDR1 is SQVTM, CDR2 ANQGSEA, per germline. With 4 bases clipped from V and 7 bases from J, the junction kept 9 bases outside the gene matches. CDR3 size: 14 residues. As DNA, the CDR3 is TGCAGCGTTGTTCCCGGGAGGGCATGGAATGAGCAGTTCTTC. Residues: CSVVPGRAWNEQFF.

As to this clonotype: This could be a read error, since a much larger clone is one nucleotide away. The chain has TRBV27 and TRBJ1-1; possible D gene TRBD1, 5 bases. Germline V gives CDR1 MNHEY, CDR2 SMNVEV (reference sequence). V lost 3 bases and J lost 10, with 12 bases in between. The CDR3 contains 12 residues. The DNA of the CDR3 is TGTGCCAGCAGTTTCCAGGGAAATCGAGCTTTCTTT. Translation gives CASSFQGNRAFF.

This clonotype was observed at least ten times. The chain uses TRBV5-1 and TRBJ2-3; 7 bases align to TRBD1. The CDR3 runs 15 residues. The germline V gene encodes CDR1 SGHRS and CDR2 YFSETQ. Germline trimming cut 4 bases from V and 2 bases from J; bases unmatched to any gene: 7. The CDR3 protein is CASSRDRLNTDTQYF. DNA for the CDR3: TGCGCCAGCAGCAGGGACAGACTTAACACAGATACGCAGTATTTT.

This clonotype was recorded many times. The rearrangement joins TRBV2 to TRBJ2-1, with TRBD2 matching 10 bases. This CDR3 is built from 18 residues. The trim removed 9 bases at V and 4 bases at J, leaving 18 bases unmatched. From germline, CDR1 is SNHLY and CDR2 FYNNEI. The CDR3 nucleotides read TGTGCCAGTACGACCGGGACTAGCGAAAGGAGGTGGTACAATGAGCAGTTCTTC. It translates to CASTTGTSERRWYNEQFF.

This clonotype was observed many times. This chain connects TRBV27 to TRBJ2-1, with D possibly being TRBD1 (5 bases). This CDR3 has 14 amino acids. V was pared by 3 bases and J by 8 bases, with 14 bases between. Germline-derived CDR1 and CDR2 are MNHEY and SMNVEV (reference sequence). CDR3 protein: CASSFKMWTHEQFF. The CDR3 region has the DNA TGTGCCAGCAGTTTCAAAATGTGGACACATGAGCAGTTCTTC.

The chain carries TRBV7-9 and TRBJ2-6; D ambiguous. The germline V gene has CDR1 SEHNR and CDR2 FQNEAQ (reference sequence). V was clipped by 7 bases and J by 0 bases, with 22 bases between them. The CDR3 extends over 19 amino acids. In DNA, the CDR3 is TGTGCCAGCACCCCTCTGGGCGGCGGTTTAAGCTCTGGGGCCAACGTCCTGACTTTC. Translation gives CASTPLGGGLSSGANVLTF. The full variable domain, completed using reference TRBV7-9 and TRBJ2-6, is DTGVSQNPRHKITKRGQNVTFRCDPISEHNRLYWYRQTLGQGPEFLTYFQNEAQLEKSRLLSDRFSAERPKGSFSTLEIQRTEQGDSAMYLCASTPLGGGLSSGANVLTFGAGSRLTVL.

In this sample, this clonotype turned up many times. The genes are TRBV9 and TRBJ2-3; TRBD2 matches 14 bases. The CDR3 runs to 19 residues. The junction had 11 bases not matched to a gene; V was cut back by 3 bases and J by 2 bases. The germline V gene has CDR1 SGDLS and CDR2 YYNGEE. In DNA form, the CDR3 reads TGTGCCAGCAGCGCGGAAATGGGACTAGCGGGAGCCACCACAGATACGCAGTATTTT. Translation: CASSAEMGLAGATTDTQYF.

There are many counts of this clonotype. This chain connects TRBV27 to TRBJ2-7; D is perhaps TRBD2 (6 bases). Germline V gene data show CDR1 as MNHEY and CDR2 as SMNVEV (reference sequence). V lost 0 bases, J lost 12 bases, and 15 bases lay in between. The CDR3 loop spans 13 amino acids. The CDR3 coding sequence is TGTGCCAGCAGTTTATCGATCCTAGCGAGAAGGTACTTC. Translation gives CASSLSILARRYF.

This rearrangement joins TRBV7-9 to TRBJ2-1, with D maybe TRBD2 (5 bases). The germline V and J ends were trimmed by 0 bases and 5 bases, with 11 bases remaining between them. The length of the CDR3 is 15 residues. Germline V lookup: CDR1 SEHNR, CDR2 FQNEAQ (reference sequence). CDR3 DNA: TGTGCCAGCAGCTTAGCGGGGAGAAGGAACAATGAGCAGTTCTTC. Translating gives CASSLAGRRNNEQFF.

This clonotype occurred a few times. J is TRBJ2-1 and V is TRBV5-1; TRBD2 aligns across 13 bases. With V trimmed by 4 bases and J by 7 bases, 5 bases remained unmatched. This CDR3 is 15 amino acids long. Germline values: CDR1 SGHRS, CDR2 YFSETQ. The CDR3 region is CASSTRLAGGNEQFF. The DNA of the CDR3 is TGCGCCAGCAGCACCCGACTAGCGGGAGGAAATGAGCAGTTCTTC. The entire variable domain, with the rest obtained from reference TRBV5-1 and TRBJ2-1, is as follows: KAGVTQTPRYLIKTRGQQVTLSCSPISGHRSVSWYQQTPGQGLQFLFEYFSETQRNKGNFPGRFSGRQFSNSRSEMNVSTLELGDSALYLCASSTRLAGGNEQFFGPGTRLTVL.

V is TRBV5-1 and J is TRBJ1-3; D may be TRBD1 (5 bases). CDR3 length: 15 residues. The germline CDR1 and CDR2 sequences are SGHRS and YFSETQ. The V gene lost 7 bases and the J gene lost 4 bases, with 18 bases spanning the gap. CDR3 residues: CASGSGVTSGNTIYF. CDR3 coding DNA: TGCGCCAGCGGCTCGGGGGTTACGTCAGGAAACACCATATATTTT.

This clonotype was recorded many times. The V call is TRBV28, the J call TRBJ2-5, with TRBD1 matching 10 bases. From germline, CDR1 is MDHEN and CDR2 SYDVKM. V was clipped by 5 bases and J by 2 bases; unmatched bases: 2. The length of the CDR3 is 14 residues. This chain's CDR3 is CASSMDRGQETQYF. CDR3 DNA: TGTGCCAGCAGTATGGACAGGGGGCAAGAGACCCAGTACTTC.

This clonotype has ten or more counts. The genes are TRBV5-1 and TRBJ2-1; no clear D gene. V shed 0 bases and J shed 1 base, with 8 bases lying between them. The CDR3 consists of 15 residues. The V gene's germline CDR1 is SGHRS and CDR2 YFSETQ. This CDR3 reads CASSLAVGSYNEQFF. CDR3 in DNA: TGCGCCAGCAGCTTGGCCGTGGGTTCCTACAATGAGCAGTTCTTC.

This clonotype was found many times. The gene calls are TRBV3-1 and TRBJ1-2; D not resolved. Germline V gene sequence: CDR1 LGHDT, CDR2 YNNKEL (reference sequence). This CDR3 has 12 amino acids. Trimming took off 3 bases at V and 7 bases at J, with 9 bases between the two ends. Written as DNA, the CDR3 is TGTGCCAGCAGCCATATCACGTTTGGCTACACCTTC. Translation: CASSHITFGYTF.

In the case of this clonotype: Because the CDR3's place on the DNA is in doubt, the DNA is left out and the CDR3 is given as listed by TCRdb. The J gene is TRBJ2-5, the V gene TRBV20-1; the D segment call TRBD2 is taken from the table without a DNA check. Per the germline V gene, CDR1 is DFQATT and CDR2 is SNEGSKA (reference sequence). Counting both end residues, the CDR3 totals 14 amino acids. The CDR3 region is CSARGYSCGETQYF.

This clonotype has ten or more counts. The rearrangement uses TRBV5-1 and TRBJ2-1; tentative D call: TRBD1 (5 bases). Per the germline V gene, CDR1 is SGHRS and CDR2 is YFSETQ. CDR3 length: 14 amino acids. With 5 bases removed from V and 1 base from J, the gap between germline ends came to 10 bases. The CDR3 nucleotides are TGCGCCAGCAGGCAGGGTCTATCCTACAATGAGCAGTTCTTC. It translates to CASRQGLSYNEQFF.

The DNA of the CDR3 is TGCAGCGTGGGCGTGACAGGGATCGGTGAAAAACTGTTTTTT. Its translation is CSVGVTGIGEKLFF. The rearrangement joins TRBV29-1 to TRBJ1-4; 7 positions match TRBD1. V was clipped by 6 bases and J by 7 bases; unmatched bases: 11. The CDR3 is made up of 14 amino acids. Germline CDR1 and CDR2: SQVTM and ANQGSEA.

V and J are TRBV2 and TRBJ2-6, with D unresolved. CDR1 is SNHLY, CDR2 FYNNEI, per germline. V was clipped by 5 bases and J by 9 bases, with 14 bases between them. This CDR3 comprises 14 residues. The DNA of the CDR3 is TGTGCCAGCAGTAGGTCAGAGGTCAGCAACGTCCTGACTTTC. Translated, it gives CASSRSEVSNVLTF. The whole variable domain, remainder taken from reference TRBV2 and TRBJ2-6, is EPEVTQTPSHQVTQMGQEVILRCVPISNHLYFYWYRQILGQKVEFLVSFYNNEISEKSEIFDDQFSVERPDGSNFTLKIRSTKLEDSAMYFCASSRSEVSNVLTFGAGSRLTVL.

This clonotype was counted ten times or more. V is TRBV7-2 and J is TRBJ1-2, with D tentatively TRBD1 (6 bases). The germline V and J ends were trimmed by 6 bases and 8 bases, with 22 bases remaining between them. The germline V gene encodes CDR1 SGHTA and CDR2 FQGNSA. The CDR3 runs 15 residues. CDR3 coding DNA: TGTGCCAGCAGTGTACTACCGGGACAAGTGGGAGGCTACACCTTC. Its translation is CASSVLPGQVGGYTF. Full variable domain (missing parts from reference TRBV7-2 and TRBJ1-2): GAGVSQSPSNKVTEKGKDVELRCDPISGHTALYWYRQSLGQGLEFLIYFQGNSAPDKSGLPSDRFSAERTGGSVSTLTIQRTQQEDSAVYLCASSVLPGQVGGYTFGSGTRLTVV.